The source of this TCR beta chain is a study of Ad26.COV2.S vaccination and SARS-CoV-2 variants (dated by TCRdb to about 2021). In the study overall: Donors in the vaccine arm were drawn from COV1001, a phase I-IIa trial of Ad26.COV2.S in healthy adults that was multicentre, randomized, double-blind and placebo-controlled. TCRbeta repertoire sequencing was used to assess the specificity and breadth of SARS-CoV-2-reactive T cell receptors after Ad26.COV2.S vaccination. The TCR-sequenced set comprised about 32 samples: around 20 Ad26.COV2.S vaccine recipients, 5 placebo recipients and 8 SARS-CoV-2 convalescent individuals. Investigators remained blinded to trial group allocation during experiments and outcome assessment. Trial participants were randomized into five groups of five, in which low-dose or high-dose Ad26.COV2.S was given once or twice, or placebo was given on both occasions. Ad26.COV2.S was given intramuscularly at 5x10^10 or 1x10^11 viral particles, as a single shot or as two shots 56 days apart. The investigation overall reported the following: After vaccination, substantial breadth of spike-specific CD8+ and CD4+ T cell responses was reported. The study lacked the statistical power to compare responses across vaccine doses or regimens. Vaccine and placebo recipients had similar non-spike TCR breadth, a finding consistent with the vaccine containing only spike. The authors noted that total T cell responses may have been underestimated by the TCR breadth and depth analyses. Spike-specific TCR breadth was higher in Ad26.COV2.S recipients than in placebo recipients (P = 0.0014).

The immunoSEQ Assay was used to sequence TCRbeta CDR3 regions. After extraction, genomic DNA underwent amplification by bias-controlled multiplex PCR, followed by high-throughput sequencing. In the original analysis: To quantify the absolute abundance of every unique TCRbeta CDR3 region, sequences were collapsed and filtered. T cell fraction was estimated by normalization of TCRbeta template counts to usable DNA, with usable DNA being measured through amplification of reference genes present in all nucleated cells. Repertoire TCRs were annotated as SARS-CoV-2-specific when V gene, CDR3 amino acid sequence and J gene were exactly matched to a known reactive TCR set. The reference SARS-CoV-2 TCR set was obtained from MIRA and was filtered for enrichment in COVID-19-positive ImmuneCODE repertoires, whereby public or cross-reactive TCRs were removed. Using the MIRA antigens, annotated TCRs were further analysed by specific ORF or by position within an ORF. Breadth was defined as the number of annotated unique rearrangements divided by the total number of unique productive rearrangements, and depth was defined as the summed frequency of the annotated unique rearrangements. TCR breadth was compared between groups using two-sided Wilcoxon rank-sum tests. TCRdb obtained this table from immuneACCESS and retained in-frame rearrangements with V and J assigned. These tables miss some clones; where compared with another copy, unresolved V genes account for less than half of the shortfall, and the remainder is unexplained. That table gives V, J and clone size, and the DNA gave D and trimming. A total of approximately 350,000 clones appear in this sample, roughly 85% of them only once. Jointly, the top ten make up about 7.1% of the sample.

With regard to this clone: Which antigen it targets is not known. No much larger clone is present one base from it, and per-base qualities are unavailable.

V sheds 5 bases and J sheds 5 bases, leaving 12 bases between their ends. The CDR3 sequence holds 13 residues, the cysteine and phenylalanine included. The kept DNA is CDR3 alone, 39 bases in frame from the first base. Per the germline V gene, SGHTA is the CDR1 and FQGTGA is the CDR2. The treatment or condition label on this specimen signifies: some 20 received Ad26.COV2.S at low or high dose, single or two shots; roughly five received placebo; per-sample allocation not given. Repertoires of vaccine and placebo recipients were sequenced from samples taken on day 63 after the first injection. In Cohort 1b, 20 to 25 adults aged 18-55 years were enrolled at a single site in Boston, USA, between 29 July and 7 August 2020. As a vaccine, Ad26.COV2.S was a replication-incompetent adenovirus type 26 vector that expressed a prefusion-stabilized SARS-CoV-2 spike protein derived from the original Wuhan strain.

This sequence was found in a person aged 18-65 years who received the Ad26.COV2.S COVID-19 vaccine or a placebo. This sample comprised peripheral blood, obtained in a trial of Ad26.COV2.S vaccine versus placebo. Here the chain combines TRBV7-3 and TRBJ2-5; the D gene remains uncertain. Read as DNA, the sequence is TGTGCCAGCAGCCCCCGGACGGAGGAGACCCAGTACTTC. It encodes CASSPRTEETQYF.